What follows are 12 T cell receptor beta chains derived from one specimen sequenced in a study of blood T cell repertoires in COVID-19. Using immunoSEQ multiplex PCR, the repertoire was profiled, and TCRdb retains in-frame clones only, with some absent. The sample carries 150,000 to 200,000 clones, just under 90% recorded once. Sequenced sample: peripheral blood. Source of these receptors: a woman aged 18-29 years who had recovered from COVID-19.

V is TRBV19 and J is TRBJ1-6, with a possible D match to TRBD1 (5 bases). Germline V lookup: CDR1 LNHDA, CDR2 SQIVND (reference sequence). This CDR3 contains 15 residues. V was shortened by 0 bases and J by 9 bases, with 12 bases between the two germline ends. The CDR3 DNA sequence: TGTGCCAGTAGTATAGAAGGGGCTGAAAGTTCACCCCTCCACTTT. It specifies CASSIEGAESSPLHF.

This chain links TRBV27 with TRBJ2-1; 16 bases map to TRBD2. The germline gives CDR1 MNHEY, CDR2 SMNVEV (reference sequence). V lost 3 bases and J lost 8; bases outside the gene matches: 4. The CDR3 has 16 amino acids. In DNA, the CDR3 is TGTGCCAGCAGTTTGGGACTAGCGGGAGGGATCGATGAGCAGTTCTTC. Its translation is CASSLGLAGGIDEQFF.

This clone was seen only once. Other DNA variants within this sample encode the same CDR3. The chain links TRBV5-1 to TRBJ1-1, with D perhaps TRBD1 (5 bases). The CDR3 is made up of 14 amino acids. CDR1 is SGHRS and CDR2 is YFSETQ in the germline V gene. With 4 bases removed from V and 0 bases from J, the gap between germline ends came to 10 bases. CDR3 amino acids: CASSLGDLNTEAFF. CDR3 nucleotide sequence: TGCGCCAGCAGCCTGGGGGACTTGAACACTGAAGCTTTCTTT. Looking up the rest from reference TRBV5-1 and TRBJ1-1 gives the full variable domain: KAGVTQTPRYLIKTRGQQVTLSCSPISGHRSVSWYQQTPGQGLQFLFEYFSETQRNKGNFPGRFSGRQFSNSRSEMNVSTLELGDSALYLCASSLGDLNTEAFFGQGTRLTVV.

This chain uses TRBV3-1 (or the pseudogene TRBV3-2) with TRBJ2-1; 9 nucleotides line up with TRBD2. The CDR3 length is 16 residues. The V gene end was trimmed by 1 base and the J gene end by 8 bases; junction bases not matched to a gene: 9. Germline loops: CDR1 LGHDT, CDR2 YNNKEL (reference sequence). In DNA, the CDR3 is TGTGCCAGCAGCCAAGGACGGACGACTAGCGGCTATGAGCAGTTCTTC. Residues: CASSQGRTTSGYEQFF.

The chain joins TRBV11-3 to TRBJ2-2; TRBD1 aligns across 7 bases. This CDR3 has 14 residues. After removal of 5 bases from V and 3 bases from J, the junction contained 3 bases not matched to a gene. Germline V lookup: CDR1 SGHNT, CDR2 YENEEA. The CDR3 is CASSRTGDTGELFF. CDR3 DNA sequence: TGTGCCAGCAGCCGCACAGGGGACACCGGGGAGCTGTTTTTT.

The chain recombines TRBV9 with TRBJ1-1; TRBD1 agrees at 7 bases. The CDR3 is 14 residues long. Trimming removed 2 bases from V and 4 bases from J; junction bases left unmatched: 5. The V gene's germline CDR1 is SGDLS and CDR2 YYNGEE. CDR3 DNA: TGTGCCAGCAGCGTGACAGGGTTGAGCACTGAAGCTTTCTTT. Its translation: CASSVTGLSTEAFF.

The chain is built from TRBV30 and TRBJ2-1; TRBD1 aligns across 9 bases. CDR3 size: 15 residues. Germline assignment: CDR1 GTSNPN and CDR2 SVGIG (reference sequence). V lost 1 base, J lost 7 bases, and 8 bases stayed unmatched. The CDR3 sequence is CAWSGGTGRVNEQFF. The CDR3 region has the DNA TGTGCCTGGAGTGGGGGGACAGGGAGGGTGAATGAGCAGTTCTTC.

A single count supports this clone. The gene calls are TRBV7-8 and TRBJ2-1; D is uncertain. Germline V lookup: CDR1 SGHVS, CDR2 FQNEAQ. CDR3 length: 13 amino acids. Trimming left V 5 bases short and J 5 bases short, with 10 bases between. This chain's CDR3 is CASSPRLNNEQFF. The CDR3, as DNA: TGTGCCAGCAGCCCAAGACTGAACAATGAGCAGTTCTTC.

The chain uses TRBV11-2 and TRBJ1-1; 7 nucleotides line up with TRBD1. J gave up 1 base and V 5 bases, and 4 bases lay outside the gene matches. The CDR3 length is 14 residues. The germline V gene has CDR1 SGHAT and CDR2 FQNNGV. CDR3 amino acids: CASSTQGWNTEAFF. In nucleotides, the CDR3 is TGTGCCAGCAGCACACAGGGGTGGAACACTGAAGCTTTCTTT.

The chain's CDR3 is CASGDRGPGEQYV. CDR3 coding DNA: TGTGCCAGCGGAGACAGGGGGCCGGGGGAGCAGTACGTC. The rearrangement uses TRBV7-8 and TRBJ2-7, with 10 bases matching TRBD1. The germline V gene encodes CDR1 SGHVS and CDR2 FQNEAQ. After removal of 8 bases from V and 7 bases from J, the junction contained 8 bases not matched to a gene. This CDR3 has 13 residues.

The chain couples TRBV12-3 or TRBV12-4 to TRBJ1-2; D call uncertain. The CDR3 spans 12 residues. The V end was cut by 5 bases, the J end by 4 bases, with 8 bases between. The CDR3 is CASSEEGYGYTF. The CDR3 DNA follows: TGTGCCAGCAGTGAGGAGGGCTATGGCTACACCTTC.

The chain employs TRBV11-2 and TRBJ2-1, with 10 bases lining up with TRBD2. With 4 bases clipped from V and 0 bases from J, the junction kept 3 bases outside the gene matches. The CDR3 has 16 amino acids. Germline V CDR1 and CDR2: SGHAT, FQNNGV. The CDR3 DNA sequence: TGTGCCAGCAGCTGGACTAGCGGAAGCTCCTACAATGAGCAGTTCTTC. Translation gives CASSWTSGSSYNEQFF.